A single sample is the source of the 17 T cell receptor beta chains below, sequenced in a study of CD8 T cells in ankylosing spondylitis. MiXCR, applied by TCRdb to the 5' RACE reads, yields one record per CDR3 protein. Of 150,000 to 200,000 distinct CDR3 sequences in the sample, 9.5% to 15% were seen once. Sequenced sample: blood, either unsorted or a sorted T cell fraction (not recorded which). The receptors stem from a male donor with ankylosing spondylitis or in good health (not recorded which).

The chain recombines TRBV5-4 with TRBJ2-7; D could derive from TRBD1 or TRBD2 (5 bases each). The V gene's germline CDR1 is SGHNT and CDR2 YYREEE (reference sequence). There are 14 residues in the CDR3. Trimming took off 0 bases at V and 2 bases at J, with 9 bases between the two ends. Written as DNA, the CDR3 is TGTGCCAGCAGCTTGGCCGTGGGGGCCTACGAGCAGTACTTC. Encoded protein: CASSLAVGAYEQYF.

The chain is built from TRBV29-1 and TRBJ2-7, with D possibly being TRBD1 (5 bases). CDR1 SQVTM and CDR2 ANQGSEA come from the germline V gene. This CDR3 has 12 residues. V gave up 3 bases and J gave up 2 bases, with 8 bases separating them. Here the CDR3 DNA reads TGCAGCGTTGAGCAAGGGGCCTACGAGCAGTACTTC. Its protein product is CSVEQGAYEQYF.

In its sample, this clonotype was seen a few times. The J gene is TRBJ2-7, the V gene TRBV7-2, with D perhaps assigned TRBD1 or TRBD2 (5 bases each). Trimming took off 6 bases at V and 2 bases at J, with 20 bases between the two ends. There are 16 residues in the CDR3. Germline V gene sequence: CDR1 SGHTA, CDR2 FQGNSA. CDR3 sequence reads: CASSQFSGTGPYEQYF. The CDR3 nucleotides are TGTGCCAGCAGTCAATTTTCAGGGACCGGTCCCTACGAGCAGTACTTC.

This chain connects TRBV14 to TRBJ2-5; unclear D gene. Trimming left V 1 base short and J 1 base short, with 4 bases between. CDR1 and CDR2 from the germline V gene are SGHDN and FVKESK. CDR3 length: 13 amino acids. Here the CDR3 reads CASSQGAQETQYF. In DNA, the CDR3 is TGTGCCAGCAGCCAAGGTGCCCAAGAGACCCAGTACTTC.

The sample holds a few counts of this clonotype. The V gene is TRBV10-3, the J gene TRBJ2-1, with 7 positions matching TRBD1. V lost 10 bases to trimming and J lost 5 bases; unmatched junction nucleotides: 8. The germline V gene encodes CDR1 ENHRY and CDR2 SYGVKD. The CDR3 runs 13 residues. CDR3 in DNA: TGTGCCACCCTCAGAACAGGGGACAATGAGCAGTTCTTC. This sequence encodes CATLRTGDNEQFF.

The chain has TRBV11-2 and TRBJ2-5; the D is unclear. Trimming took 0 bases from V and 5 from J, leaving 10 bases between them. This CDR3 contains 14 residues. The germline V gene encodes CDR1 SGHAT and CDR2 FQNNGV. CDR3 sequence: CASSLELEVETQYF. CDR3 coding DNA: TGTGCCAGCAGCTTAGAATTAGAAGTGGAGACCCAGTACTTC.

At least ten counts were recorded for this clonotype. One end of the junction does not line up with germline, which may come from a read error. The V call is TRBV5-1, the J call TRBJ2-2; D is unresolved. CDR1 and CDR2 from the germline V gene are SGHRS and YFSETQ. The CDR3 runs to 12 residues. The CDR3 nucleotides are TGTGCCAGCAGCCTGAACACCGGGGAGCTGTTTTTT. Residues: CASSLNTGELFF. Combining the CDR3 with reference TRBV5-1 and TRBJ2-2 gives the whole variable domain KAGVTQTPRYLIKTRGQQVTLSCSPISGHRSVSWYQQTPGQGLQFLFEYFSETQRNKGNFPGRFSGRQFSNSRSEMNVSTLELGDSALYLCASSLNTGELFFGEGSRLTVL.

CDR3: CASSSGDSTYEQYF. In DNA, the CDR3 is TGTGCCAGCAGCTCAGGAGACAGCACCTACGAGCAGTACTTC. The chain links TRBV7-7 to TRBJ2-7; D is possibly TRBD1 (5 bases). Trimming cost V 4 bases and J 2 bases, with 12 bases left between them. CDR1 SSHAT and CDR2 FNYEAQ come from the germline V gene (reference sequence). This CDR3 comprises 14 residues.

This clonotype showed up many times. The CDR3 is CATRRGGGSDTQYF. The CDR3 DNA sequence: TGTGCCACCCGGAGGGGAGGAGGGTCAGATACGCAGTATTTT. The genes are TRBV6-1 and TRBJ2-3, with D perhaps TRBD2 (6 bases). CDR1 and CDR2 from the germline V gene are MNHNS and SASEGT. This CDR3 comprises 14 residues. V lost 10 bases, J lost 4 bases, and 18 bases lay in between.

The genes are TRBV16 and TRBJ2-7; D unresolved. CDR3 size: 12 residues. Trimming removed 5 bases from V and 6 bases from J, with 11 bases in between. Germline V lookup: CDR1 KGHSY, CDR2 FQNENV. The CDR3 DNA reads TGTGCCAGCAGCAGCCAAGGATTCGAGCAGTACTTC. Its protein product is CASSSQGFEQYF.

This clonotype was counted only a few times. CDR3 in amino acids: CASSFEGLGGEQFF. CDR3 nucleotides: TGTGCCAGCAGCTTTGAGGGACTAGGCGGTGAGCAGTTCTTC. The chain employs TRBV7-2 and TRBJ2-1; 8 positions match TRBD2. In germline, CDR1 is SGHTA, CDR2 FQGNSA. This CDR3 comprises 14 residues. J lost 9 bases, V lost 3 bases, and 7 bases had no gene match.

This clonotype came up a few times. CDR3 region: CAISVWGRAVNTGELFF. CDR3 nucleotides: TGTGCCATCAGTGTATGGGGCCGGGCGGTGAACACCGGGGAGCTGTTTTTT. This sequence joins TRBV10-3 and TRBJ2-2; D is perhaps TRBD1 (5 bases). This CDR3 has 17 amino acids. The germline gives CDR1 ENHRY, CDR2 SYGVKD. The V and J ends lost 4 bases and 1 base respectively, with 16 bases between them.

The chain carries TRBV27 and TRBJ2-1; 8 bases are shared with TRBD1. After removal of 7 bases from V and 4 bases from J, the junction contained 6 bases not matched to a gene. This CDR3 is built from 14 residues. CDR1 and CDR2 (germline): MNHEY, SMNVEV (reference sequence). The CDR3 reads CASKHRGSYNEQFF. CDR3 in DNA: TGTGCCAGCAAACACAGGGGGAGTTACAATGAGCAGTTCTTC.

This clonotype was counted at least ten times. The rearrangement joins TRBV2 to TRBJ2-3; 10 bases fit TRBD2. V was pared by 9 bases and J by 4 bases, with 13 bases of the junction left unmatched. This CDR3 spans 16 amino acids. Germline V gives CDR1 SNHLY, CDR2 FYNNEI. CDR3 in amino acids: CASMTGSGGAADTQYF. The CDR3 region has the DNA TGTGCCAGTATGACGGGCAGCGGGGGGGCAGCAGATACGCAGTATTTT.

For the CDR3, the DNA is TGCGCCAGCAGCCAGGCGGGGGGGGTCTACGAGCAGTACTTC. Its protein product is CASSQAGGVYEQYF. This chain links TRBV4-1 with TRBJ2-7; 9 bases map to TRBD2. CDR1 and CDR2 from the germline V gene are MGHRA and YSYEKL. The length of the CDR3 is 14 residues. Unmatched junction bases numbered 3, after V lost 3 bases and J lost 3 bases.

The chain recombines TRBV7-9 with TRBJ2-3; D is possibly TRBD2 (5 bases). This CDR3 has 16 residues. Trimming took 1 base from V and 0 from J, leaving 11 bases between them. The germline V gene has CDR1 SEHNR and CDR2 FQNEAQ (reference sequence). As DNA, the CDR3 is TGTGCCAGCAGCTTAGGCGGAGGCCAAAGCACAGATACGCAGTATTTT. Protein: CASSLGGGQSTDTQYF. Drawing the rest from reference TRBV7-9 and TRBJ2-3, the complete variable domain is DTGVSQNPRHKITKRGQNVTFRCDPISEHNRLYWYRQTLGQGPEFLTYFQNEAQLEKSRLLSDRFSAERPKGSFSTLEIQRTEQGDSAMYLCASSLGGGQSTDTQYFGPGTRLTVL.

This chain links TRBV2 with TRBJ1-1; D remains unclear. Trimming removed 2 bases at V and 6 bases at J, with 10 bases between. This CDR3 spans 13 amino acids. Germline lookup yields CDR1 SNHLY and CDR2 FYNNEI. CDR3 protein: CASSESRLPEAFF. In DNA form, the CDR3 reads TGTGCCAGCAGTGAAAGTAGACTTCCTGAAGCTTTCTTT. The full variable domain, its missing parts supplied by reference TRBV2 and TRBJ1-1, is EPEVTQTPSHQVTQMGQEVILRCVPISNHLYFYWYRQILGQKVEFLVSFYNNEISEKSEIFDDQFSVERPDGSNFTLKIRSTKLEDSAMYFCASSESRLPEAFFGQGTRLTVV.